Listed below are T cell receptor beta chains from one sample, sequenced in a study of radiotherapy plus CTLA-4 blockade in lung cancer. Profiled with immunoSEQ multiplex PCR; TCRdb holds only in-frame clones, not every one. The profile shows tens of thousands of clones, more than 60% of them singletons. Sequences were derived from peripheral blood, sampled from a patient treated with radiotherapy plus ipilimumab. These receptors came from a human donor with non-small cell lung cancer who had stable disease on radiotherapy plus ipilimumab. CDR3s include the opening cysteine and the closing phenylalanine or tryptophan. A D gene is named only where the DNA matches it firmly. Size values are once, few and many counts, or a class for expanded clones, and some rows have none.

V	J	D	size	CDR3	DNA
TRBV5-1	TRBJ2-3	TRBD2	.	CASSKGLMSDTQYF	TGCGCCAGCAGCAAGGGACTAATGTCAGATACGCAGTATTTT
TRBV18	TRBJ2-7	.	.	CASSPAGGDYEQYF	TGTGCCAGCTCACCGGCAGGAGGCGACTACGAGCAGTACTTC
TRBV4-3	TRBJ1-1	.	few	CASSQDLSRGTEAFF	TGCGCCAGCAGCCAAGACCTGAGCAGGGGCACTGAAGCTTTCTTT
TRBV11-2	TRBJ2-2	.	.	CASSLPRDTGQGIIGELFF	TGTGCCAGCAGCTTACCGAGGGATACAGGGCAGGGAATCATCGGGGAGCTGTTTTTT
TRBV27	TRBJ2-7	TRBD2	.	CASSRNSGLAEKNEQYF	TGTGCCAGCAGCAGAAACTCGGGACTAGCGGAAAAAAACGAGCAGTACTTC
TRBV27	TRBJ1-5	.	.	CASSFFPNQPQHF	TGTGCCAGCAGTTTCTTCCCCAATCAGCCCCAGCATTTT
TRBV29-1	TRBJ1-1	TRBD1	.	CSARDRKNTEAFF	TGCAGCGCCCGGGACAGGAAAAACACTGAAGCTTTCTTT
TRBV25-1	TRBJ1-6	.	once	CASAPTSPGSSPLHF	TGTGCCAGCGCCCCAACTTCCCCGGGGAGTTCACCCCTCCACTTT
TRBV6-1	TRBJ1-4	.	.	CASTNSPTNEKLFF	TGTGCCAGCACGAACAGTCCAACTAATGAAAAACTGTTTTTT
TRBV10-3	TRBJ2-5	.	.	CAVLTGGETQYF	TGTGCCGTCCTGACCGGGGGAGAGACCCAGTACTTC
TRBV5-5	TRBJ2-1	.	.	CASSLDRVGTGAYNEQFF	TGTGCCAGCAGCTTGGACAGGGTGGGAACAGGAGCCTACAATGAGCAGTTCTTC
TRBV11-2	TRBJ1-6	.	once	CASSPPGQYNSPLHF	TGTGCCAGCAGCCCACCTGGGCAGTATAATTCACCCCTCCACTTT
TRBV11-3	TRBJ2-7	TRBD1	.	CASSLMGQGYEQYF	TGTGCCAGCAGCTTAATGGGACAGGGCTACGAGCAGTACTTC
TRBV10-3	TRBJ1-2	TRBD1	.	CAISESQGTGYGYTF	TGTGCCATCAGTGAGTCACAGGGGACGGGCTATGGCTACACCTTC
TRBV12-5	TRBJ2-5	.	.	CASGLGLEYETQYF	TGTGCTAGTGGTTTGGGACTAGAGTATGAGACCCAGTACTTC
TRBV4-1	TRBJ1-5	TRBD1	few	CASSDPGQGNGQPQHF	TGCGCCAGCAGCGATCCGGGACAGGGGAACGGGCAGCCCCAGCATTTT
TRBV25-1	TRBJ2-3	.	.	CASRGAGSTDTQYF	TGTGCCAGCAGGGGGGCCGGAAGCACAGATACGCAGTATTTT
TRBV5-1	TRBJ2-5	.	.	CASSSGQLFQETQYF	TGCGCCAGCAGCTCCGGACAGCTGTTTCAAGAGACCCAGTACTTC